This paragraph covers one TCR beta chain sequence. No antigen is known for it. Sequencing used immunoSEQ version 4 in survey mode. The repertoire was sequenced with immunoSEQ multiplex PCR; TCRdb's copy has only in-frame clones and lacks some. The top ten clones hold 5% to 7.5% of a sample with approximately 31,000 clones, 82% of them seen once. Cells were stimulated with CMV-infected fibroblast lysates at 8 to 10 ug/mL. Sorted nonresponding memory CD4+ T cells were CD40L-negative, CD69-negative, CD45RO-high. Trimming took 5 bases from V and 9 from J; bases not matched to a gene: 7. Germline loops: CDR1 SGHNT, CDR2 YENEEA. This CDR3 is built from 14 residues. The sample comes from a study of persistence of HIV-infected CD4 T cells. Study context: Donors were ART-treated; their CMV- and Gag-responding CD4+ T cells were isolated. General study findings and limits: CMV- and Gag-responding cells had lower TCRbeta richness than CD3/CD28-responding cells.

The specimen was CD4+ T cells sorted from PBMCs after roughly 19-hour stimulation, collected from a patient who received antiretroviral therapy. V usage is TRBV11-3 and J usage is TRBJ2-1; TRBD1 matches 10 bases. The TCR originated in an adult woman with HIV who was CMV-seropositive. The CDR3 reads CASSAGTGVFEQFF. Here the CDR3 DNA reads TGTGCCAGCAGCGCCGGGACAGGGGTGTTTGAGCAGTTCTTC.